Below, 26 T cell receptor beta chains from the same sample are listed, as sequenced in a study of cytotoxic CD8 clonotypes in ibrutinib-treated CLL (TCRdb year 2021). Sample time point, as interpreted from the label and publication: around 25 months on ibrutinib. The library was obtained by the immunoSEQ multiplex PCR assay. Sourced from immuneACCESS, this table was stored by TCRdb with only in-frame sequences that have V and J called. A share of the clones is absent; for the studies checked, an unresolved V gene accounts for under half, and the remainder has no known explanation. The sample includes 20,000 to 25,000 clones, with about 72% observed a single time. The leading ten clones occupy around 30% of the sample. The sample here was PBMCs, taken after 24 months of ibrutinib treatment. Receptor source: a human donor with chronic lymphocytic leukemia.

This chain joins TRBV6-5 and TRBJ2-7; a weak D match, TRBD2 (5 bases). Germline V gives CDR1 MNHEY, CDR2 SVGAGI. The CDR3 length is 16 residues. Trimming took off 4 bases at V and 3 bases at J, with 19 bases between the two ends. DNA of the CDR3: TGTGCCAGCAGTTCCACGGAGAGCGGCCAACTCTACGAGCAGTACTTC. Translated, it gives CASSSTESGQLYEQYF.

V is TRBV9 and J is TRBJ1-1; no definite D call. Trimming cost V 2 bases and J 0 bases, with 5 bases left between them. Germline assignment: CDR1 SGDLS and CDR2 YYNGEE. The CDR3 loop spans 13 amino acids. The CDR3 loop reads CASSVLVNTEAFF. CDR3 nucleotides: TGTGCCAGCAGCGTTTTGGTGAACACTGAAGCTTTCTTT. Variable domain in full (rest from reference TRBV9 and TRBJ1-1): DSGVTQTPKHLITATGQRVTLRCSPRSGDLSVYWYQQSLDQGLQFLIQYYNGEERAKGNILERFSAQQFPDLHSELNLSSLELGDSALYFCASSVLVNTEAFFGQGTRLTVV.

The chain recombines TRBV15 with TRBJ1-2; weak D call: TRBD1 (5 bases). V dropped 2 bases and J dropped 3 bases, with 7 bases sitting between them. This CDR3 comprises 13 residues. The germline gives CDR1 LNHNV, CDR2 YYDKDF (reference sequence). CDR3 sequence: CATSRQGYYGYTF. As DNA, the CDR3 is TGTGCCACCAGCAGACAGGGCTACTATGGCTACACCTTC.

In the case of this clone: This probably arose from a read error, given a far larger clone one base away. CDR3 residues: CASSLDRYGEQYF. Written as DNA, the CDR3 is TGTGCCAGCAGCTTGGACAGGTACGGTGAGCAGTACTTC. The chain carries TRBV7-6 and TRBJ2-5; 7 bases are shared with TRBD1. This CDR3 region has 13 residues. Germline V gene data show CDR1 as SGHVS and CDR2 as FNYEAQ. V shed 3 bases, J shed 11 bases, and the junction held 9 bases outside the gene matches.

The chain combines TRBV18 with TRBJ1-4; D remains ambiguous. This CDR3 region has 19 residues. The V gene's germline CDR1 is KGHSH and CDR2 LQKENI. The V and J ends lost 2 bases and 8 bases respectively, with 27 bases between them. CDR3 coding DNA: TGTGCCAGCTCACCAGCTAGGAGTCGCAATCCTTCAAGAAGGGAAAAACTGTTTTTT. It codes for CASSPARSRNPSRREKLFF.

The DNA of the CDR3 is TGTGCCAGCAGTAGCGGACTAAGAGAGCAGTACTTC. It is translated as CASSSGLREQYF. The chain combines TRBV7-9 with TRBJ2-7; weak D call: TRBD2 (6 bases). Germline lookup yields CDR1 SEHNR and CDR2 FQNEAQ (reference sequence). Trimming shortened V by 6 bases and J by 7 bases, and 13 bases separated the two germline ends. The CDR3 loop spans 12 amino acids.

This clone was seen just once. This chain joins TRBV18 and TRBJ2-2; no clear D. V lost 3 bases, J lost 7 bases, and 9 bases lay in between. The CDR3 contains 13 residues. Germline V lookup: CDR1 KGHSH, CDR2 LQKENI. The CDR3 DNA is TGTGCCAGCTCACCTTACAGTAACGGGGAGCTGTTTTTT. Residues: CASSPYSNGELFF.

The chain is built from TRBV10-3 and TRBJ2-7, with D maybe TRBD2 (5 bases). V dropped 6 bases and J dropped 1 base, with 10 bases sitting between them. This CDR3 is 13 amino acids long. Germline V CDR1 and CDR2: ENHRY, SYGVKD. The CDR3: CAIRVRGSYEQYF. DNA of the CDR3: TGTGCCATCAGGGTCCGGGGATCCTACGAGCAGTACTTC.

The chain employs TRBV27 and TRBJ2-5; D might be TRBD2 (6 bases). Germline-derived CDR1 and CDR2 are MNHEY and SMNVEV (reference sequence). The CDR3 loop spans 12 amino acids. Trimming left V 2 bases short and J 8 bases short, with 9 bases between. DNA of the CDR3: TGTGCCAGCAGTTTAAGGGCGGGAACCCAGTACTTC. Translated: CASSLRAGTQYF.

The chain combines TRBV6-6 with TRBJ1-1; D unresolved. Germline V lookup: CDR1 MNHNY, CDR2 SVGAGI (reference sequence). The CDR3 is 16 amino acids. The germline V and J ends were trimmed by 7 bases and 1 base, with 19 bases remaining between them. The CDR3 loop is CASNPAGPRGNTEAFF. CDR3 sequence (DNA): TGTGCCAGCAACCCCGCCGGGCCCCGGGGGAACACTGAAGCTTTCTTT.

This clone was seen a handful of times. This chain joins TRBV5-6 and TRBJ2-7; D uncertain. The CDR3 runs 13 residues. V was cut by 1 base and J by 3 bases, with 8 bases left in between. The germline gives CDR1 SGHDT, CDR2 YYEEEE. CDR3 sequence (DNA): TGTGCCAGCAGCTTGACACAGTTCTACGAGCAGTACTTC. Protein sequence: CASSLTQFYEQYF.

The DNA for the CDR3 is TGTGCCAGTAAATCGGGGGGTCAGGTGAACACTGAAGCTTTCTTT. Its translation: CASKSGGQVNTEAFF. The chain combines TRBV19 with TRBJ1-1; perhaps TRBD1 as D (5 bases). The CDR3 runs 15 residues. V lost 7 bases to trimming and J lost 0 bases, with 15 bases between them. CDR1 and CDR2 (germline): LNHDA, SQIVND (reference sequence).

The V and J genes are TRBV29-1 and TRBJ2-3; TRBD1 or TRBD2 may be the D gene (5 bases each). This CDR3 is built from 12 residues. Trimming took off 7 bases at V and 0 bases at J, with 8 bases between the two ends. Germline V lookup: CDR1 SQVTM, CDR2 ANQGSEA. The CDR3 sequence: CSGWDSTDTQYF. Written as DNA, the CDR3 is TGCAGCGGATGGGACAGCACAGATACGCAGTATTTT.

V usage is TRBV9 and J usage is TRBJ1-4, with 9 bases fitting TRBD1. The junction had 6 bases not matched to a gene; V was cut back by 4 bases and J by 5 bases. Germline V CDR1 and CDR2: SGDLS, YYNGEE. This CDR3 spans 15 amino acids. CDR3 nucleotide sequence: TGTGCCAGCAGCCCTGAAACAGGGGGCAATGAAAAACTGTTTTTT. Translating gives CASSPETGGNEKLFF.

The chain carries TRBV19 and TRBJ1-2, with a tentative D call TRBD1 (5 bases). Germline V gives CDR1 LNHDA, CDR2 SQIVND (reference sequence). The CDR3 sequence is 14 residues long. Trimming cost V 4 bases and J 2 bases, with 11 bases left between them. Written as DNA, the CDR3 is TGTGCCAGTAGTAGACAGACAGACAACTATGGCTACACCTTC. It translates to CASSRQTDNYGYTF.

This clone was observed a single time. The chain employs TRBV27 and TRBJ2-5; D is unclear. Trimming took 3 bases from V and 1 from J, leaving 12 bases between them. Germline V lookup: CDR1 MNHEY, CDR2 SMNVEV (reference sequence). The CDR3 runs to 15 residues. The CDR3 here is CASSFLNEAQETQYF. In DNA, the CDR3 is TGTGCCAGCAGTTTCCTCAATGAGGCCCAAGAGACCCAGTACTTC.

The V and J genes are TRBV9 and TRBJ2-1; 7 bases map to TRBD2. Germline V lookup: CDR1 SGDLS, CDR2 YYNGEE. The CDR3 extends over 13 amino acids. After removal of 4 bases from V and 13 bases from J, the junction contained 11 bases not matched to a gene. The CDR3 DNA is TGTGCCAGCAGCACGGGACTACTACCAGCTCAGTTCTTC. Its protein product is CASSTGLLPAQFF.

V gene TRBV7-9 combines with J gene TRBJ2-3, with D tentatively TRBD1 or TRBD2 (6 bases each). Germline V lookup: CDR1 SEHNR, CDR2 FQNEAQ (reference sequence). The CDR3 runs 12 residues. V lost 0 bases, J lost 14 bases, and 12 bases lay in between. CDR3 residues: CASSLAGGGVYF. The CDR3 DNA reads TGTGCCAGCAGCTTAGCGGGGGGCGGTGTGTATTTT.

The chain is built from TRBV6-5 and TRBJ2-5; D is ambiguous. Germline loops: CDR1 MNHEY, CDR2 SVGAGI. With 3 bases removed from V and 6 bases from J, the gap between germline ends came to 11 bases. CDR3 size: 13 residues. In nucleotides, the CDR3 is TGTGCCAGCAGTTATGAGTCAATGAAGACCCAGTACTTC. The encoded protein is CASSYESMKTQYF.

This clone has just a few counts. The V and J genes are TRBV15 and TRBJ2-5; TRBD1 aligns across 10 bases. The ends lost 7 bases at V and 5 bases at J; junction bases unmatched: 10. Germline CDR1 LNHNV, CDR2 YYDKDF (reference sequence). The CDR3 totals 15 residues. The CDR3 nucleotides read TGTGCCACCACGATGCCGGGACAGGGGATTGAGACCCAGTACTTC. Protein product: CATTMPGQGIETQYF. Variable domain in full (rest from reference TRBV15 and TRBJ2-5): DAMVIQNPRYQVTQFGKPVTLSCSQTLNHNVMYWYQQKSSQAPKLLFHYYDKDFNNEADTPDNFQSRRPNTSFCFLDIRSPGLGDTAMYLCATTMPGQGIETQYFGPGTRLLVL.

The rearrangement links TRBV10-3 to TRBJ2-7, with a tentative D call TRBD2 (5 bases). Trimming pared 4 bases from V and 2 bases from J, leaving 9 bases between. Looked up from germline, CDR1 is ENHRY and CDR2 is SYGVKD. The CDR3 covers 13 residues. The CDR3 region has the DNA TGTGCCATCAGTGGGACGGGGACCTACGAGCAGTACTTC. Its protein is CAISGTGTYEQYF.

V and J are TRBV19 and TRBJ1-5; D may be TRBD1 (5 bases). CDR1 and CDR2 (germline): LNHDA, SQIVND (reference sequence). CDR3 length: 15 residues. Trimming cost V 2 bases and J 7 bases, with 15 bases left between them. The CDR3 coding sequence is TGTGCCAGTAGTATACCCGACCAGGGATGGCAGCCCCAGCATTTT. It yields the protein CASSIPDQGWQPQHF.

In its sample, this clone was seen a few times. V and J are TRBV11-2 and TRBJ2-3, with D hard to call. CDR1 and CDR2 from the germline V gene are SGHAT and FQNNGV. V lost 7 bases and J lost 4, with 15 bases in between. The length of the CDR3 is 14 residues. The CDR3 sequence: CASTPVGPADTQYF. The CDR3 nucleotides read TGTGCCAGCACCCCTGTGGGCCCTGCAGATACGCAGTATTTT.

A word on this clone: Within the sample, other DNA sequences also encode this same CDR3. The V gene is TRBV4-2, the J gene TRBJ2-7, with 9 bases identical to TRBD2. This CDR3 comprises 18 residues. V lost 0 bases to trimming and J lost 0 bases; unmatched junction nucleotides: 9. The germline V gene has CDR1 LGHNA and CDR2 YNFKEQ. CDR3 residues: CASSQEVSGGLSSYEQYF. The CDR3 DNA sequence: TGTGCCAGCAGCCAAGAGGTTAGCGGGGGTCTTAGCTCCTACGAGCAGTACTTC.

This clone was seen a single time. The V and J genes are TRBV5-6 and TRBJ1-2, with TRBD1 matching over 9 bases. The germline CDR1 and CDR2 sequences are SGHDT and YYEEEE. After removal of 4 bases from V and 4 bases from J, the junction contained 11 bases not matched to a gene. CDR3 length: 16 amino acids. This chain's CDR3 is CASSPRDRALGYGYTF. The CDR3 nucleotides are TGTGCCAGCAGCCCCCGGGACAGGGCTCTAGGCTATGGCTACACCTTC.

This chain joins TRBV29-1 and TRBJ1-5, with D perhaps TRBD1 (6 bases). The CDR3 consists of 15 residues. The V end lost 4 bases, the J end lost 3 bases, and 16 bases lay between the germline ends. Germline V gives CDR1 SQVTM, CDR2 ANQGSEA. CDR3: CSVVGSGDNNQPQHF. CDR3 sequence (DNA): TGCAGCGTTGTGGGGTCCGGGGACAACAATCAGCCCCAGCATTTT.